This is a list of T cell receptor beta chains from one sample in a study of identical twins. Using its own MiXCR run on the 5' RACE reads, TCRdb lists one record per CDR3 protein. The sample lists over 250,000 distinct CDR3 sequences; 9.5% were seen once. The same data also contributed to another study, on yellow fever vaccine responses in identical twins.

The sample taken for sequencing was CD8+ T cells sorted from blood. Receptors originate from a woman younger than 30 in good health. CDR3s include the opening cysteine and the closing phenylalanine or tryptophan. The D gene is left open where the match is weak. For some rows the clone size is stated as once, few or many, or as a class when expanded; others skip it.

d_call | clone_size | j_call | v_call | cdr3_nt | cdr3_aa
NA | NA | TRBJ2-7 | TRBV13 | TGTGCCAGCAGCTTAGGCCGGACCGGGACACTTTTCTACGAGCAGTACTTC | CASSLGRTGTLFYEQYF
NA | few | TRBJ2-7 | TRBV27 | TGTGCCAGCAGTTTATTGAACGGGCAGGACTACGAGCAGTACTTC | CASSLLNGQDYEQYF
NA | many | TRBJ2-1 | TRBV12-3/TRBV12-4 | TGTGCCAGCAGTCCGTGGTTGGATGAGCAGTTCTTC | CASSPWLDEQFF
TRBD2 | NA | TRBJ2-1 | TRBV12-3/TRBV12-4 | TGTGCCAGCAGGGCCCCTAGCGGGAGGGAGCAGTTCTTC | CASRAPSGREQFF
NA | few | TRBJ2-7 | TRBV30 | TGTGCCTGGGAGGGACAACCTACCTACGAGCAGTACTTC | CAWEGQPTYEQYF
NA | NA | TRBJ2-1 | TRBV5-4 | TGTGCCAGCAGCCTATTTCGAGCGGGTACCTACAATGAGCAGTTCTTC | CASSLFRAGTYNEQFF
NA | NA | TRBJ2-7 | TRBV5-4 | TGTGCCAGCAGCTTGACTGGTGTGGTGGAGTACTTC | CASSLTGVVEYF
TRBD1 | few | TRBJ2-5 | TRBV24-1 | TGTGCCACCAGTGACCAAGGACAGGGATTGCGAGAGACCCAGTACTTC | CATSDQGQGLRETQYF
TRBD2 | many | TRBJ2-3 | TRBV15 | TGTGCCACCAATACCGGGACTAGCGGGGGTTATACGCAGTATTTT | CATNTGTSGGYTQYF
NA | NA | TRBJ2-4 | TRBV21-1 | TGTGCCAGCAGCAATGGAGGGGAGGGGACTAGCGGTACCCTAGCCAAAAACATTCAGTACTTC | CASSNGGEGTSGTLAKNIQYF
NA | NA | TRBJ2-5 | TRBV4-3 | TGCGCCAGCAGCCAAGACACGGATGGGGGGCAGCCCCAGTACTTC | CASSQDTDGGQPQYF
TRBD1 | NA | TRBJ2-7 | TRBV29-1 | TGCAGCGTGTGGGGGACAGCAAGCTCCTACGAGCAGTACTTC | CSVWGTASSYEQYF
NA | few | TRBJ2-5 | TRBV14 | TGTGCCAGCAGCCCCTGGGACCCGCAAGAGACCCAGTACTTC | CASSPWDPQETQYF
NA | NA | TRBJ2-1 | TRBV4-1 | TGCGCCAGCAGCCAAGTCGAGGGGGATGAGCAGTTCTTC | CASSQVEGDEQFF